These 24 T cell receptor beta chains came from one sample sequenced in a study of graft-versus-host responses after intestinal transplantation (TCRdb year 2021). Library creation used the immunoSEQ multiplex PCR assay. The clones in this table, taken by TCRdb from immuneACCESS, are in-frame only. Not every clone is retained; where verified, under half of the shortfall comes from an unresolved V gene, and the cause of the rest is unknown. This sample lists about 94,000 clones; 90% to 95% were detected once. Around 0.5% of the sample goes to the ten largest clones. The sample's time point label, in plain terms: cells obtained before transplantation from donor or recipient. What these receptors recognize is not known. Sequenced material: unstimulated CD8+ T cells sorted from spleen or lymph node cells, taken before intestinal transplant. The origin of the receptors is a human donor who received an intestinal transplant.

The J gene is TRBJ2-3, the V gene TRBV4-1; D is undetermined. V lost 4 bases and J 5 bases, leaving 10 bases between the germline ends. Germline assignment: CDR1 MGHRA and CDR2 YSYEKL. This CDR3 is built from 13 residues. The CDR3 is CASSRLDKDTQYF. In DNA, the CDR3 is TGCGCCAGCAGCCGATTAGACAAAGATACGCAGTATTTT.

The gene calls are TRBV6-5 and TRBJ2-6; D remains ambiguous. The V gene's germline CDR1 is MNHEY and CDR2 SVGAGI. V lost 2 bases to trimming and J lost 0 bases, with 5 bases between them. This CDR3 has 15 amino acids. This CDR3 is CASSYRGSGANVLTF. The CDR3 region has the DNA TGTGCCAGCAGTTACAGAGGCTCTGGGGCCAACGTCCTGACTTTC.

CDR3 nucleotide sequence: TGTGCCAGCAGTTCCGACGGGGGGCCACTCTACGAGCAGTACTTC. Its protein is CASSSDGGPLYEQYF. The J gene is TRBJ2-7, the V gene TRBV28; a possible D gene is TRBD2 (7 bases). V was clipped by 4 bases and J by 3 bases, with 16 bases between them. In germline, CDR1 is MDHEN, CDR2 SYDVKM. The CDR3 spans 15 residues.

This sequence joins TRBV19 and TRBJ2-1; 12 nucleotides agree with TRBD2. The junction had 7 bases not matched to a gene; V was cut back by 7 bases and J by 6 bases. The CDR3 covers 15 residues. Germline CDR1 LNHDA, CDR2 SQIVND (reference sequence). CDR3 sequence: CASTPGLAGFNEQFF. Written as DNA, the CDR3 is TGTGCCAGTACCCCGGGACTAGCGGGTTTCAATGAGCAGTTCTTC.

This rearrangement joins TRBV7-9 to TRBJ1-1, with 8 positions matching TRBD1. This CDR3 spans 15 amino acids. V lost 5 bases and J lost 0; bases outside the gene matches: 5. Germline CDR1 is SEHNR and CDR2 is FQNEAQ (reference sequence). As DNA, the CDR3 is TGTGCCAGCAGCCTTGGGACAGGCCTGAACACTGAAGCTTTCTTT. The encoded protein is CASSLGTGLNTEAFF.

The chain uses TRBV5-1 and TRBJ2-1; a weak D match, TRBD2 (5 bases). V was clipped by 3 bases and J by 5 bases, with 15 bases between them. The germline CDR1 and CDR2 sequences are SGHRS and YFSETQ. The CDR3 sequence is 15 residues long. Written as DNA, the CDR3 is TGCGCCAGCAGCTCCCGAGGGCTCTATAACAATGAGCAGTTCTTC. It specifies CASSSRGLYNNEQFF.

V usage is TRBV28 and J usage is TRBJ1-3, with TRBD1 matching over 10 bases. The CDR3 has 15 residues. V shed 6 bases, J shed 2 bases, and the junction held 4 bases outside the gene matches. Germline V CDR1 and CDR2: MDHEN, SYDVKM. The CDR3 DNA follows: TGTGCCAGCAGGGCGGACAGGGGGGCTGGAAACACCATATATTTT. It specifies CASRADRGAGNTIYF.

This sequence joins TRBV11-1 and TRBJ1-5; the D is unclear. CDR1 is SGHAT and CDR2 is FQDESV in the germline V gene (reference sequence). Trimming left V 1 base short and J 8 bases short, with 9 bases between. The CDR3 loop spans 13 amino acids. In DNA, the CDR3 is TGTGCCAGCAGCTTAGGCGACTCCGAGCCCCAGCATTTT. Translation: CASSLGDSEPQHF.

This chain connects TRBV7-3 to TRBJ2-5; a weak D match, TRBD2 (6 bases). The length of the CDR3 is 16 residues. Trimming took off 5 bases at V and 4 bases at J, with 20 bases between the two ends. Germline V gene sequence: CDR1 SGHTA, CDR2 FQGTGA. CDR3 nucleotides: TGTGCCAGCAGCGCAGGACCCCGGGGGTACACAGAGACCCAGTACTTC. It is translated as CASSAGPRGYTETQYF.

This clone was observed once. The gene calls are TRBV19 and TRBJ2-5, with D uncertain. The CDR3 loop spans 13 amino acids. V lost 4 bases, J lost 7 bases, and 13 bases lay in between. Germline CDR1 and CDR2: LNHDA and SQIVND (reference sequence). CDR3 bases: TGTGCCAGTAGTAAGCTAGTCTTTTGGACCCAGTACTTC. As protein: CASSKLVFWTQYF.

The chain uses TRBV6-1 and TRBJ2-7, with 9 nucleotides matching TRBD2. The length of the CDR3 is 13 residues. V shed 5 bases and J 4 bases; nucleotides not matched to a gene: 3. In germline, CDR1 is MNHNS, CDR2 SASEGT. The CDR3, as DNA: TGTGCCAGCAGTTTGGGACTAGCTTACGAGCAGTACTTC. It is translated as CASSLGLAYEQYF.

The V and J genes are TRBV18 and TRBJ2-1; TRBD1 might be the D (5 bases). In germline, CDR1 is KGHSH, CDR2 LQKENI. The CDR3 runs to 15 residues. Deletions cut 1 base from V and 4 bases from J, with 11 bases between. In DNA form, the CDR3 reads TGTGCCAGCTCACCACGACAGACTCTTTACAATGAGCAGTTCTTC. This gives the protein CASSPRQTLYNEQFF.

The V gene is TRBV30, the J gene TRBJ1-1; maybe TRBD1 (5 bases). The CDR3 contains 13 residues. The V gene's germline CDR1 is GTSNPN and CDR2 SVGIG (reference sequence). V was trimmed by 2 bases and J by 4 bases, leaving 11 bases between them. The CDR3 spells CAWSTGASTEAFF. As DNA, the CDR3 is TGTGCCTGGAGTACTGGGGCTAGCACTGAAGCTTTCTTT.

This clone was picked up one time. The chain couples TRBV29-1 to TRBJ2-1, with 8 nucleotides matching TRBD1. V trimming: 3 bases; J trimming: 8 bases; junction bases outside the gene matches: 12. Per the germline V gene, CDR1 is SQVTM and CDR2 is ANQGSEA. This CDR3 comprises 15 residues. The CDR3 coding sequence is TGCAGCGTTGAGACGGACAGGGAGGATGTGGATGAGCAGTTCTTC. Translating gives CSVETDREDVDEQFF.

The chain joins TRBV6-5 to TRBJ2-3; perhaps TRBD1 as D (6 bases). This CDR3 contains 13 residues. Germline V CDR1 and CDR2: MNHEY, SVGAGI. With 5 bases removed from V and 6 bases from J, the gap between germline ends came to 12 bases. CDR3 DNA sequence: TGTGCCAGCAGTAACAGGGATCGGGATACGCAGTATTTT. It translates to CASSNRDRDTQYF.

This clone was seen a few times. The chain uses TRBV10-2 and TRBJ2-5; a possible D gene is TRBD2 (5 bases). V gave up 4 bases and J gave up 5 bases, with 20 bases separating them. The germline gives CDR1 WSHSY, CDR2 SAAADI. The CDR3 is made up of 16 amino acids. In DNA form, the CDR3 reads TGCGCCAGCAGTGCTGACTTGTTAGCGATGGGGGAGACCCAGTACTTC. Protein: CASSADLLAMGETQYF.

The J gene is TRBJ2-1, the V gene TRBV9; TRBD2 agrees at 7 bases. This CDR3 is built from 11 residues. Unmatched junction bases numbered 1, after V lost 7 bases and J lost 6 bases. Germline CDR1 SGDLS, CDR2 YYNGEE. For the CDR3, the DNA is TGTGCCAGCGGGGGGGGCAATGAGCAGTTCTTC. Its translation: CASGGGNEQFF.

The V call is TRBV5-1, the J call TRBJ2-7, with D possibly TRBD1 on 5 matching bases. The CDR3 sequence is 13 residues long. Deletions cut 1 base from V and 2 bases from J, with 7 bases between. Germline values: CDR1 SGHRS, CDR2 YFSETQ. The CDR3 DNA is TGCGCCAGCAGCTTGACAGGCCCCTACGAGCAGTACTTC. It specifies CASSLTGPYEQYF.

This clone was detected only once. The chain uses TRBV5-1 and TRBJ2-1, with unresolved D. Between the trimmed V and J ends, which lost 0 bases and 0 bases, there was a span of 7 bases. This CDR3 contains 15 residues. CDR1 and CDR2 (germline): SGHRS, YFSETQ. The CDR3 here is CASSLDRDSYNEQFF. Written as DNA, the CDR3 is TGCGCCAGCAGCTTGGACCGCGACTCCTACAATGAGCAGTTCTTC.

The V gene is TRBV9, the J gene TRBJ1-1; the match to TRBD1 covers 8 bases. V lost 0 bases, J lost 6 bases, and 4 bases stayed unmatched. The CDR3 runs to 14 residues. Per the germline V gene, CDR1 is SGDLS and CDR2 is YYNGEE. This chain's CDR3 is CASSVAAGGPEAFF. CDR3 nucleotide sequence: TGTGCCAGCAGCGTAGCAGCAGGGGGCCCTGAAGCTTTCTTT.

This chain connects TRBV29-1 to TRBJ2-1; 9 bases match TRBD1. Germline V gene data show CDR1 as SQVTM and CDR2 as ANQGSEA. The CDR3 length is 13 residues. V dropped 5 bases and J dropped 4; count of bases not matched to a gene: 3. CDR3 residues: CSVPGTGYNEQFF. DNA of the CDR3: TGCAGCGTTCCCGGGACAGGGTACAATGAGCAGTTCTTC.

The V call is TRBV19, the J call TRBJ1-2; D not certain. V dropped 7 bases and J dropped 1 base, with 10 bases sitting between them. The CDR3 covers 13 residues. Germline CDR1 reads LNHDA; CDR2 reads SQIVND (reference sequence). The CDR3 sequence: CASTPTVNYGYTF. The CDR3 bases are TGTGCCAGTACCCCCACAGTTAACTATGGCTACACCTTC.

The chain joins TRBV15 to TRBJ2-3; 7 bases match TRBD1. V lost 2 bases to trimming and J lost 4 bases; unmatched junction nucleotides: 6. CDR3 length equals 15 residues. Per germline, CDR1 LNHNV and CDR2 YYDKDF (reference sequence). The CDR3 loop is CATSRRQGGADTQYF. CDR3 DNA sequence: TGTGCCACCAGCAGAAGACAGGGTGGGGCAGATACGCAGTATTTT.

The V and J genes are TRBV5-1 and TRBJ2-1, with D perhaps TRBD2 (7 bases). This CDR3 has 17 residues. Trimming pared 4 bases from V and 3 bases from J, leaving 20 bases between. In germline, CDR1 is SGHRS, CDR2 YFSETQ. CDR3 amino acids: CASSGEGEGIYYNEQFF. The CDR3 coding sequence is TGCGCCAGCAGCGGAGAGGGGGAGGGAATATACTACAATGAGCAGTTCTTC. Combining the CDR3 with reference TRBV5-1 and TRBJ2-1 gives the whole variable domain KAGVTQTPRYLIKTRGQQVTLSCSPISGHRSVSWYQQTPGQGLQFLFEYFSETQRNKGNFPGRFSGRQFSNSRSEMNVSTLELGDSALYLCASSGEGEGIYYNEQFFGPGTRLTVL.